The T cell receptor beta chain under discussion was sequenced for a study of CXCR3-negative and CXCR3-positive naive CD8 T cells. From germline, CDR1 is SGHTA and CDR2 FQGNSA. This CDR3 region has 14 residues. The authors prepared UMI-labeled TRB cDNA libraries by 5' RACE. For each CDR3 protein, TCRdb gives one entry from its re-call of the 5' RACE reads, without DNA. This sample contains around 26,000 distinct CDR3 sequences. This TCR came from a human donor in good health. Some clones in this sample may be carry-over from other donors' samples. The rearrangement links TRBV7-2 to TRBJ1-2; the D gene TCRdb calls, TRBD1, cannot be checked with no DNA. The sequenced sample was naive CXCR3- CD8+ T cells from blood. Documented subset: CD45RO-CCR7+CD27+CD95- naive CD8+ T cells lacking CXCR3 (TNR3-). CDR3 loop: CASSPRQGGYGYTF.